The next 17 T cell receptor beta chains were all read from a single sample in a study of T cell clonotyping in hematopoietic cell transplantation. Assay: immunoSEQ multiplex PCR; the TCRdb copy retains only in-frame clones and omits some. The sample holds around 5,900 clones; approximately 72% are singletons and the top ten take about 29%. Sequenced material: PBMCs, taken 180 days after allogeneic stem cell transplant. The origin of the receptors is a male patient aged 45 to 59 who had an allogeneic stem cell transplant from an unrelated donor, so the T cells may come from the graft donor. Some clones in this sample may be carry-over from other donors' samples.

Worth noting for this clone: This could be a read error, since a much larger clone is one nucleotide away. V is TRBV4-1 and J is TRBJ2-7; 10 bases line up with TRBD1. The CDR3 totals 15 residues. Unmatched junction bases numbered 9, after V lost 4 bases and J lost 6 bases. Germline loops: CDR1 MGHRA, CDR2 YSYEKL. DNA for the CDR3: TGCGCCAGCAGCCCCGGGACAGGGGAGGGCTGCGAGCAGTACTTC. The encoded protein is CASSPGTGEGCEQYF.

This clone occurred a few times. CDR3 in DNA: TGTGCCAGTAGTATAGACGGACTAGCGGGGACCTCTAGCACAGATACGCAGTATTTT. Translating it yields CASSIDGLAGTSSTDTQYF. The chain employs TRBV19 and TRBJ2-3, with TRBD2 matching over 12 bases. J was trimmed by 0 bases and V by 0 bases; bases with no gene match: 7. The CDR3 loop spans 19 amino acids. Germline CDR1 and CDR2: LNHDA and SQIVND (reference sequence).

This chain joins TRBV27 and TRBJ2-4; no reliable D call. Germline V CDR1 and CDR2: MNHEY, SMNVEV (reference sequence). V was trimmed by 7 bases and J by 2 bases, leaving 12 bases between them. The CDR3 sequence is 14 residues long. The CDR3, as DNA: TGTGCCAGCAAAATTAGCTTAACCAAAAACATTCAGTACTTC. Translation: CASKISLTKNIQYF.

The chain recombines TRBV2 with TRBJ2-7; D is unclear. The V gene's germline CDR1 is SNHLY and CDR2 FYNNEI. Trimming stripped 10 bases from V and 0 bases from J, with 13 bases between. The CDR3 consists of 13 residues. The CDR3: CATTSSDSYEQYF. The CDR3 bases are TGTGCCACCACTTCAAGCGACTCCTACGAGCAGTACTTC.

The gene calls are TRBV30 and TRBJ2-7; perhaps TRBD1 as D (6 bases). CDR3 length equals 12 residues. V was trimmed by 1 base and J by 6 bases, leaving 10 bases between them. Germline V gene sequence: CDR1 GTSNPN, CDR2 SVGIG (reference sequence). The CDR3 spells CAWSATGSEQYF. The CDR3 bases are TGTGCCTGGAGTGCTACAGGGTCCGAGCAGTACTTC.

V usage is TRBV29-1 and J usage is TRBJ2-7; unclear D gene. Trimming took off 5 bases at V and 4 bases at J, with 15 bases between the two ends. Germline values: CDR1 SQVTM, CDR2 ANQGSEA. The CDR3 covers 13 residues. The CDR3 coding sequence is TGCAGCGTTCACGTGGGGTCCGGTTACGAGCAGTACTTC. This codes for CSVHVGSGYEQYF.

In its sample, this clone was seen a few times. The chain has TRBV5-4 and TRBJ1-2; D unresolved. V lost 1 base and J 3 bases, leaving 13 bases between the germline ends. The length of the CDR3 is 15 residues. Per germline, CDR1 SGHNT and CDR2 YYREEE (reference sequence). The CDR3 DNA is TGTGCCAGCAGCTTGCCCCGGACGGCTGACTATGGCTACACCTTC. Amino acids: CASSLPRTADYGYTF.

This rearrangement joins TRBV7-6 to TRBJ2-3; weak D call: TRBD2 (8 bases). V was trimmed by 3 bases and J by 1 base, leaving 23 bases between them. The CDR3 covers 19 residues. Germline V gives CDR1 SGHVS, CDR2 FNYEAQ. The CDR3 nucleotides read TGTGCCAGCAGCTTTAGCTTGGTAGGGACAGCGGGGGGCACAGATACGCAGTATTTT. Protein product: CASSFSLVGTAGGTDTQYF.

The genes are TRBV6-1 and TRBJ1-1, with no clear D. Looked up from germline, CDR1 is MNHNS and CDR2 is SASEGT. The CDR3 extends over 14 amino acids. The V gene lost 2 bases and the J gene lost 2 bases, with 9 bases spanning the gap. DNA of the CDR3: TGTGCCAGCAGTGAATGGACGGAAAACACTGAAGCTTTCTTT. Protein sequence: CASSEWTENTEAFF.

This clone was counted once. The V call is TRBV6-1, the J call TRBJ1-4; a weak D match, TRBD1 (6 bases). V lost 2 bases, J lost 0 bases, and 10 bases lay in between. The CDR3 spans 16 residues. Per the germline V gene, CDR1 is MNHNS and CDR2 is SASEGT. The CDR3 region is CASSELAGATNEKLFF. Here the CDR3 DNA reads TGTGCCAGCAGTGAACTGGCAGGGGCAACTAATGAAAAACTGTTTTTT.

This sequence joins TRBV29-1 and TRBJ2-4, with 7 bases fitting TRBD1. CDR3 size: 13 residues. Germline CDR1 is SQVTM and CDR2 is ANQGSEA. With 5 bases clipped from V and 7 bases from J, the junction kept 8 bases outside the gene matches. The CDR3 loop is CSVMLRGQNIQYF. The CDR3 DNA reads TGCAGCGTTATGCTAAGGGGGCAGAACATTCAGTACTTC.

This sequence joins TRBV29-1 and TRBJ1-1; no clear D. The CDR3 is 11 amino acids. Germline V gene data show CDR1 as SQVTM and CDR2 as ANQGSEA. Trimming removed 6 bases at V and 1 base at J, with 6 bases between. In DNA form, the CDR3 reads TGCAGCGTCACGGGGAACACTGAAGCTTTCTTT. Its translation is CSVTGNTEAFF.

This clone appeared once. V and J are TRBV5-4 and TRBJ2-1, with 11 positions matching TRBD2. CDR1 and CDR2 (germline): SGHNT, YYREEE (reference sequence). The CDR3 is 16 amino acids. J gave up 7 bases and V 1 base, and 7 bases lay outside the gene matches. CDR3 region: CASSLPGTSGRNEQFF. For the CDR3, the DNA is TGTGCCAGCAGCTTGCCCGGGACTAGCGGTAGGAATGAGCAGTTCTTC.

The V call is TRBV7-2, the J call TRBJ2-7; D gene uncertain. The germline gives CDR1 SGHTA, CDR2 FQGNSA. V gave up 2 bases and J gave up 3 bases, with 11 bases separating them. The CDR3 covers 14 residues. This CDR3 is CASSLSRSNYEQYF. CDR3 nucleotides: TGTGCCAGCAGCTTATCGCGGAGCAACTACGAGCAGTACTTC.

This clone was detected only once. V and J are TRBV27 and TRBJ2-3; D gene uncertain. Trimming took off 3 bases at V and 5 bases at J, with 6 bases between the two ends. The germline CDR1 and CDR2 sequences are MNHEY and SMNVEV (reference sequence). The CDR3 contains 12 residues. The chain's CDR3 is CASSLSRDTQYF. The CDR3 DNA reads TGTGCCAGCAGTTTGTCCCGAGATACGCAGTATTTT.

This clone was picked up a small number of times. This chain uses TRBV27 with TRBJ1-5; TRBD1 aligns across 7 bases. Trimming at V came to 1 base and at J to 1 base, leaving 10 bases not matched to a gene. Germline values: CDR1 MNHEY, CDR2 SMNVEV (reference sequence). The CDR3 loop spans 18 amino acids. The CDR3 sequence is CASSLFQSAQGSNQPQHF. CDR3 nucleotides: TGTGCCAGCAGTTTATTTCAGTCCGCACAGGGGAGCAATCAGCCCCAGCATTTT.

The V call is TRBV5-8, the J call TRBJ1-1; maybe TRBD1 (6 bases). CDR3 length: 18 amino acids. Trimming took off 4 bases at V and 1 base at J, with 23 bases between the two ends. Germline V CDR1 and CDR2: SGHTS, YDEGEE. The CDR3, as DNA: TGTGCCAGCAGCATCTGGACCGGGGGCTGGGTTGAGAACACTGAAGCTTTCTTT. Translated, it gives CASSIWTGGWVENTEAFF.